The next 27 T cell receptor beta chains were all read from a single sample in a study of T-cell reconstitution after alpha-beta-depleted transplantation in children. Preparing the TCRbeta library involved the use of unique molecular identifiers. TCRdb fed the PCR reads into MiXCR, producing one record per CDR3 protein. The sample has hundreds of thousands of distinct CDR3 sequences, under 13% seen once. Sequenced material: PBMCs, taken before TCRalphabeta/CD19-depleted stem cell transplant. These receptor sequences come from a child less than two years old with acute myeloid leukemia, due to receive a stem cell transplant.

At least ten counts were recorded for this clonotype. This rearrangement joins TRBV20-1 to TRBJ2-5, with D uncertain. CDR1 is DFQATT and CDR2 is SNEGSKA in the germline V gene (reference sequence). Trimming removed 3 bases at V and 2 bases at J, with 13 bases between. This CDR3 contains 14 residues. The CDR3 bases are TGCAGTGCTAGGCCGGAGACACTGCAAGAGACCCAGTACTTC. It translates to CSARPETLQETQYF.

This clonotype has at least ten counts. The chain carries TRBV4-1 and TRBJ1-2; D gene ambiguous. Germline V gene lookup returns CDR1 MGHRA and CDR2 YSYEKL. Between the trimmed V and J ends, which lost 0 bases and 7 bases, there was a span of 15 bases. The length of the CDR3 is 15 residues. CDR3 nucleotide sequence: TGCGCCAGCAGCCAAGAACGCCTGGCTTCTGGTGGCTACACCTTC. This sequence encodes CASSQERLASGGYTF.

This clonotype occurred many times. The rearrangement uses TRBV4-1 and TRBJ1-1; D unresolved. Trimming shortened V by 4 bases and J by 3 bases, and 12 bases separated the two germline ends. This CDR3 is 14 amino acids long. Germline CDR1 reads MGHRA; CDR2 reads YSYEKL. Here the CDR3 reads CASSPGLGHTEAFF. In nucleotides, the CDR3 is TGCGCCAGCAGCCCCGGCCTGGGCCACACTGAAGCTTTCTTT.

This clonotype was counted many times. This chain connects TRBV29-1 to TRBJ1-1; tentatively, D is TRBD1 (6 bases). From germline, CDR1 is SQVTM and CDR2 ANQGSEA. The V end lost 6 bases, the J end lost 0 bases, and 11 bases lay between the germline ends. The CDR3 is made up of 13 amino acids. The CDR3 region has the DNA TGCAGCGTAAAGGGACAATTGAACACTGAAGCTTTCTTT. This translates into CSVKGQLNTEAFF.

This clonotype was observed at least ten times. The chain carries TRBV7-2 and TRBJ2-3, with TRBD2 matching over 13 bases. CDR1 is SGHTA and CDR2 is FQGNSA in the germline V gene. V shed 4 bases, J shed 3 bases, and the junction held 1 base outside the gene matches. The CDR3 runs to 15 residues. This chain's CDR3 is CASSWTSGRTDTQYF. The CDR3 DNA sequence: TGTGCCAGCAGCTGGACTAGCGGGAGAACAGATACGCAGTATTTT.

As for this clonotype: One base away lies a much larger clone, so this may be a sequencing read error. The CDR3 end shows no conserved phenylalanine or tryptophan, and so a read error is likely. CDR3 nucleotide sequence: TGCAGTGCATATGGACTAGCGGGCCCCGAGGACATTCAGTACCTC. Protein product: CSAYGLAGPEDIQYL. The chain is built from TRBV20-1 and TRBJ2-4; 11 nucleotides agree with TRBD2. The CDR3 spans 15 residues. The V gene's germline CDR1 is DFQATT and CDR2 SNEGSKA (reference sequence). The J segment lost 8 bases and the V segment lost 6 bases, leaving 12 bases of the junction unmatched.

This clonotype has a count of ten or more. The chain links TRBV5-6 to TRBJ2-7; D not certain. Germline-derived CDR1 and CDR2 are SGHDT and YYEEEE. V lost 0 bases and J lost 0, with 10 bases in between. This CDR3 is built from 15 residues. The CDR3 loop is CASSLVPRGSYEQYF. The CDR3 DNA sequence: TGTGCCAGCAGCTTGGTTCCGCGAGGCTCCTACGAGCAGTACTTC.

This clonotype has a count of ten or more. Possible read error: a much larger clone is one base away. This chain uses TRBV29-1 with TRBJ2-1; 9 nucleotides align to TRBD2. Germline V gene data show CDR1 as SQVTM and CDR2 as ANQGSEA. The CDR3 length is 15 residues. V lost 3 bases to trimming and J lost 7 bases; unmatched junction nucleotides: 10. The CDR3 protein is CSVDSRAGGSNEQFF. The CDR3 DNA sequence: TGCAGCGTTGATAGTAGGGCGGGAGGGTCGAATGAGCAGTTCTTC.

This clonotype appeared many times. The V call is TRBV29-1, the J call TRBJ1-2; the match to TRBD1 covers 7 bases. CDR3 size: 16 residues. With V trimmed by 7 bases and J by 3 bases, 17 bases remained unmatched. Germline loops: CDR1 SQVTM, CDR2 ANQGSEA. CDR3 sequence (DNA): TGCAGCGCATTTGGAGAGTCTGCGGGGACAGACTATGGCTACACCTTC. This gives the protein CSAFGESAGTDYGYTF.

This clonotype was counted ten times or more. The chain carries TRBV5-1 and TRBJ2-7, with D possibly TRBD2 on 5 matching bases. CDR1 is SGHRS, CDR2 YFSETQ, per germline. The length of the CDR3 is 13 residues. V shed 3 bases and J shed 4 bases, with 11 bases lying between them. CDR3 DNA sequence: TGCGCCAGCAGCTACAGCGCGGGTTACGAGCAGTACTTC. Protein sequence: CASSYSAGYEQYF.

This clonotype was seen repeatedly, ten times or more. As DNA, the CDR3 is TGCAGTGCCAGGACTAGCGGGAGGTACTCCTACAATGAGCAGTTCTTC. The encoded protein is CSARTSGRYSYNEQFF. The chain has TRBV20-1 and TRBJ2-1; 14 nucleotides match TRBD2. V was clipped by 6 bases and J by 0 bases; unmatched bases: 4. Germline CDR1 DFQATT, CDR2 SNEGSKA (reference sequence). This CDR3 comprises 16 residues.

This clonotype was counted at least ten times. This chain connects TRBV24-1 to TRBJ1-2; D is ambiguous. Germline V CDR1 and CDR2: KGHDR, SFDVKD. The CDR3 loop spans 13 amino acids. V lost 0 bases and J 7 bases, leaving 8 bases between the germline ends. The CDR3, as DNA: TGTGCCACCAGTGATTTGCTAAGTCCTGGCTACACCTTC. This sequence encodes CATSDLLSPGYTF.

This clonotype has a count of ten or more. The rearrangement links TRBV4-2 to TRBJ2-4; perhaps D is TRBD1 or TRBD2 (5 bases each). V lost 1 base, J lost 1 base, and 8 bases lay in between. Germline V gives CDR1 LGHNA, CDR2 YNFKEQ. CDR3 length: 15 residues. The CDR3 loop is CASSQVWGAKNIQYF. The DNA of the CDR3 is TGTGCCAGCAGCCAAGTTTGGGGGGCCAAAAACATTCAGTACTTC.

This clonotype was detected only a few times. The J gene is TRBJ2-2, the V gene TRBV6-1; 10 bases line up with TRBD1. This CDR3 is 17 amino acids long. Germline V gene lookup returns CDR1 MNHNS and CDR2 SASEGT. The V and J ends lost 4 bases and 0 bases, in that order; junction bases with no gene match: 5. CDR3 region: CASSGQGATPNTGELFF. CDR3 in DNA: TGTGCCAGCAGTGGACAGGGGGCAACCCCGAACACCGGGGAGCTGTTTTTT.

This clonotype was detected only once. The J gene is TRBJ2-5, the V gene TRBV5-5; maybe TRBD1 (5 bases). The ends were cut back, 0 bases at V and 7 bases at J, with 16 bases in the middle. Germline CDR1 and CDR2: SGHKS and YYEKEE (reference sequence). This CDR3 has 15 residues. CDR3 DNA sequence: TGTGCCAGCAGCTTGGCTACCCCAGGGAAAGGGACCCAGTACTTC. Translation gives CASSLATPGKGTQYF.

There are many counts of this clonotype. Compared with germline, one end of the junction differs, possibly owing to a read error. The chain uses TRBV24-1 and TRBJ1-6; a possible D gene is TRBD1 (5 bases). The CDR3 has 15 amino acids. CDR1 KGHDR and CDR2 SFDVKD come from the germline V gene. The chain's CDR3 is CATSDSTVSDSPLHF. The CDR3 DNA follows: TGTGCCACCAGTGATTCGACAGTCTCCGATTCGCCCCTCCACTTT.

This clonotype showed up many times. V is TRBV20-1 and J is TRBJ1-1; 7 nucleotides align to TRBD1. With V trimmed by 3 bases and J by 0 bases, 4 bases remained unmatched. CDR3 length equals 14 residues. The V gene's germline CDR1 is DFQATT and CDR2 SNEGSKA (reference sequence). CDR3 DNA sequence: TGCAGTGCTAGGAAGGGGGCTGTGAACACTGAAGCTTTCTTT. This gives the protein CSARKGAVNTEAFF.

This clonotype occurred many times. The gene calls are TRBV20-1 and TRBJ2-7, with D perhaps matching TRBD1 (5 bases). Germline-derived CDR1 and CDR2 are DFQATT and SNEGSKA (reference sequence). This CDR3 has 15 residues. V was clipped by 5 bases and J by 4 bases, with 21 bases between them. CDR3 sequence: CSAAPPKGDAYEQYF. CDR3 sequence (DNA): TGCAGTGCTGCTCCACCGAAAGGGGATGCTTACGAGCAGTACTTC.

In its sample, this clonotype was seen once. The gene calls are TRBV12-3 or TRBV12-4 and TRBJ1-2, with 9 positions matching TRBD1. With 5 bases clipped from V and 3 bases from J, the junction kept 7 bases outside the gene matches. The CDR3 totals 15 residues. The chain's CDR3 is CASSGPGQGDYGYTF. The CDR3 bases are TGTGCCAGCAGTGGGCCGGGACAGGGAGACTATGGCTACACCTTC.

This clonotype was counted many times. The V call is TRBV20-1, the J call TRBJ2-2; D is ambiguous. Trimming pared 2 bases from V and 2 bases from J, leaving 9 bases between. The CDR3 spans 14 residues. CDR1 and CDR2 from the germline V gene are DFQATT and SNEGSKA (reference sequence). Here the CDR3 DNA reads TGCAGTGCTAGACTGAGCCATAACACCGGGGAGCTGTTTTTT. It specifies CSARLSHNTGELFF.

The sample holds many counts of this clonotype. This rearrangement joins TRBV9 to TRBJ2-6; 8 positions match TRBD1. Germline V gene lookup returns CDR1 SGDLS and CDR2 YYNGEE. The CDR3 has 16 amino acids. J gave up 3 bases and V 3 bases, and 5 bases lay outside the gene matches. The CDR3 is CASSDKQGGGANVLTF. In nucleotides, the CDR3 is TGTGCCAGCAGCGACAAACAGGGGGGTGGGGCCAACGTCCTGACTTTC. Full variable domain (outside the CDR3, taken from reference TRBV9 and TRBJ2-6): DSGVTQTPKHLITATGQRVTLRCSPRSGDLSVYWYQQSLDQGLQFLIQYYNGEERAKGNILERFSAQQFPDLHSELNLSSLELGDSALYFCASSDKQGGGANVLTFGAGSRLTVL.

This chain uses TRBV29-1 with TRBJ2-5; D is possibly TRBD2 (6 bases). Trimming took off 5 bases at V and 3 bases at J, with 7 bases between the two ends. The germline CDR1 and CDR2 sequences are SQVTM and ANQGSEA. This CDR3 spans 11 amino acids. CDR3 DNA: TGCAGCGTTTGGGGGGAAGAGACCCAGTACTTC. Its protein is CSVWGEETQYF.

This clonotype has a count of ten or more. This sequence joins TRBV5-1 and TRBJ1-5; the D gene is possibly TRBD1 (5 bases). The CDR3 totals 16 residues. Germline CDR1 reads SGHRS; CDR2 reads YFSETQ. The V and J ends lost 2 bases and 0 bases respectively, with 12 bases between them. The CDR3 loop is CASSFTRQYSNQPQHF. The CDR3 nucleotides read TGCGCCAGCAGCTTTACTCGACAGTATAGCAATCAGCCCCAGCATTTT.

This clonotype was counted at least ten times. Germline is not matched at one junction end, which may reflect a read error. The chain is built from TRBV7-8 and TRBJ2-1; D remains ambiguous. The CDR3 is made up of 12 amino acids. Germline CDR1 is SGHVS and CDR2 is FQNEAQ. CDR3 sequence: CASTLGYNEQFF. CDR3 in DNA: TGTGCCAGCACCTTAGGATACAATGAGCAGTTCTTC.

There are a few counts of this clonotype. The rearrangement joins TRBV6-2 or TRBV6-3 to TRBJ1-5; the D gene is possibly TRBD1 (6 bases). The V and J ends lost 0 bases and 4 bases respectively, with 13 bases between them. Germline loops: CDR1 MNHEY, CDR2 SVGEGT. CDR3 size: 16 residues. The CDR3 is CASSYSGGPGNQPQHF. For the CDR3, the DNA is TGTGCCAGCAGTTACTCAGGGGGGCCGGGGAATCAGCCCCAGCATTTT.

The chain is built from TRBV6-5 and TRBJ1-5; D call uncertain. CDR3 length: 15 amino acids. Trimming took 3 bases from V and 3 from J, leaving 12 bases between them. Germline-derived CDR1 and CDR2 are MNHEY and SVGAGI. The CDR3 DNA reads TGTGCCAGCAGTTATTCTGGGCAATACAATCAGCCCCAGCATTTT. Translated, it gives CASSYSGQYNQPQHF.

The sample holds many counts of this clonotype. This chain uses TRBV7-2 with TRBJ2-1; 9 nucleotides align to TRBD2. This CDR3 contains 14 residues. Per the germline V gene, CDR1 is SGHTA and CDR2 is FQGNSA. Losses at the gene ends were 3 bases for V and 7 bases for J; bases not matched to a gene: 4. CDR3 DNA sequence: TGTGCCAGCAGCTTTTGGCGGGGGGGAAATGAGCAGTTCTTC. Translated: CASSFWRGGNEQFF. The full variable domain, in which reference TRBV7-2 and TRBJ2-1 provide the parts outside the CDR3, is GAGVSQSPSNKVTEKGKDVELRCDPISGHTALYWYRQSLGQGLEFLIYFQGNSAPDKSGLPSDRFSAERTGGSVSTLTIQRTQQEDSAVYLCASSFWRGGNEQFFGPGTRLTVL.